This TCR beta chain originates from a study of blood T cells in healthy people across ages. Study findings and constraints: Unsorted PBMCs blocked a conclusive comparison of naive and antigen-experienced cells.

This clonotype was counted a single time. Its antigen remains unidentified. With a J-beta primer mix and a sample-barcoded 5' primer, a second PCR ran roughly 7 to 11 cycles. TCRdb recomputed calls from the 5' RACE reads with MiXCR, one row per CDR3 protein. The table includes roughly 730,000 distinct CDR3 sequences, roughly three fifths detected once. The source material was blood. The sequence came from a man aged 35-49 years in good health.

CDR3 bases: TGCGCCAGCAGCCAAGATTCTAACGGGCAGGGAATAGGATCCTACAATGAGCAGTTCTTC. Translated: CASSQDSNGQGIGSYNEQFF. The rearrangement joins TRBV4-1 to TRBJ2-1; D possibly corresponds to TRBD1 (5 bases). The CDR3 extends over 20 amino acids. Per the germline V gene, CDR1 is MGHRA and CDR2 is YSYEKL. Trimming pared 0 bases from V and 1 base from J, leaving 22 bases between.